These 18 T cell receptor beta chains originate from one sample sequenced in a study of T cell responses to AZD1222 COVID-19 vaccine. Sequencing used immunoSEQ multiplex PCR; TCRdb keeps in-frame clones, though not all of them. The table has just under 150,000 clones, around 90% seen once. Specimen: peripheral blood, collected 28 days after the second dose of the MenACWY control vaccine. The source of these receptors is an adult who received the MenACWY meningococcal vaccine as a control.

The J gene is TRBJ2-3, the V gene TRBV5-1, with a weak D call TRBD1 (5 bases). Germline V gene sequence: CDR1 SGHRS, CDR2 YFSETQ. The CDR3 extends over 14 amino acids. V lost 2 bases and J 2 bases, leaving 9 bases between the germline ends. CDR3: CASSFQGPTDTQYF. The DNA for the CDR3 is TGCGCCAGCAGCTTTCAGGGCCCCACAGATACGCAGTATTTT.

The chain has TRBV4-3 and TRBJ2-1; 13 bases agree with TRBD2. There are 18 residues in the CDR3. The ends lost 1 base at V and 0 bases at J; junction bases unmatched: 3. CDR1 is LGHNA, CDR2 YSLEER, per germline. CDR3 DNA sequence: TGCGCCAGCAGCCAAGTAGGGACTAGCGGGGTCTCCTACAATGAGCAGTTCTTC. Protein product: CASSQVGTSGVSYNEQFF.

This clone has only one observation. This chain connects TRBV4-2 to TRBJ2-7; the D gene is possibly TRBD2 (6 bases). The CDR3 covers 16 residues. V was shortened by 1 base and J by 0 bases, with 13 bases between the two germline ends. Germline V gives CDR1 LGHNA, CDR2 YNFKEQ. This CDR3 is CASSQGPQDYSYEQYF. CDR3 DNA sequence: TGTGCCAGCAGCCAAGGCCCCCAGGACTACTCCTACGAGCAGTACTTC.

The genes are TRBV9 and TRBJ1-2; D ambiguous. The germline V gene has CDR1 SGDLS and CDR2 YYNGEE. Between the trimmed V and J ends, which lost 0 bases and 5 bases, there was a span of 11 bases. The CDR3 has 14 residues. The chain's CDR3 is CASSVGGPSYGYTF. In nucleotides, the CDR3 is TGTGCCAGCAGCGTAGGAGGACCCTCTTATGGCTACACCTTC.

This clone was seen once. The chain uses TRBV30 and TRBJ1-1; D gene ambiguous. This CDR3 comprises 11 residues. Germline values: CDR1 GTSNPN, CDR2 SVGIG (reference sequence). Trimming removed 5 bases from V and 1 base from J, with 5 bases in between. This CDR3 is CAWDSNTEAFF. CDR3 DNA: TGTGCCTGGGATTCGAACACTGAAGCTTTCTTT.

This sequence joins TRBV5-6 and TRBJ1-2; no clear D. Germline V lookup: CDR1 SGHDT, CDR2 YYEEEE. The V end was cut by 1 base, the J end by 2 bases, with 9 bases between. The CDR3 has 14 residues. The CDR3 sequence is CASSLWGANYGYTF. The CDR3 DNA sequence: TGTGCCAGCAGCTTGTGGGGTGCAAACTATGGCTACACCTTC. Variable domain in full (rest from reference TRBV5-6 and TRBJ1-2): DAGVTQSPTHLIKTRGQQVTLRCSPKSGHDTVSWYQQALGQGPQFIFQYYEEEERQRGNFPDRFSGHQFPNYSSELNVNALLLGDSALYLCASSLWGANYGYTFGSGTRLTVV.

The chain employs TRBV25-1 and TRBJ2-7, with 8 bases fitting TRBD1. CDR1 is MGHDK, CDR2 SYGVNS, per germline. The length of the CDR3 is 14 residues. J gave up 3 bases and V 8 bases, and 9 bases lay outside the gene matches. The CDR3 DNA is TGTGCCAGCTCCGGGACAGGTTCGTTCTACGAGCAGTACTTC. Its protein product is CASSGTGSFYEQYF.

This sequence joins TRBV3-1 (or the pseudogene TRBV3-2) and TRBJ2-3; D uncertain. The CDR3 is made up of 12 amino acids. The V and J ends lost 4 bases and 14 bases respectively, with 16 bases between them. Germline V lookup: CDR1 LGHDT, CDR2 YNNKEL (reference sequence). This CDR3 reads CASSLTATNPYF. For the CDR3, the DNA is TGTGCCAGCAGCCTCACGGCCACCAACCCGTATTTT.

J is TRBJ2-1 and V is TRBV6-6; maybe TRBD1 (6 bases). The CDR3 covers 12 residues. CDR1 is MNHNY, CDR2 SVGAGI, per germline (reference sequence). Trimming left V 4 bases short and J 8 bases short, with 9 bases between. CDR3 bases: TGTGCCAGCAGTTCACAGGGCGATGAGCAGTTCTTC. As protein: CASSSQGDEQFF.

The chain combines TRBV10-3 with TRBJ2-3; 8 bases are a match to TRBD2. The germline gives CDR1 ENHRY, CDR2 SYGVKD. There are 14 residues in the CDR3. Trimming at V came to 5 bases and at J to 6 bases, leaving 7 bases not matched to a gene. The CDR3 region has the DNA TGTGCCATCAGTTTCGGGGGGGGCCGCGATACGCAGTATTTT. Protein product: CAISFGGGRDTQYF.

The gene calls are TRBV9 and TRBJ2-7; the D gene is possibly TRBD1 (5 bases). Germline CDR1 SGDLS, CDR2 YYNGEE. V gave up 0 bases and J gave up 4 bases, with 8 bases separating them. The CDR3 contains 13 residues. As DNA, the CDR3 is TGTGCCAGCAGCGTAGATAAGGGGTACGAGCAGTACTTC. This codes for CASSVDKGYEQYF.

The V gene is TRBV10-3, the J gene TRBJ1-4; D is uncertain. The CDR3 extends over 13 amino acids. The V gene's germline CDR1 is ENHRY and CDR2 SYGVKD. V lost 3 bases and J lost 5, with 7 bases in between. The CDR3 coding sequence is TGTGCCATCAGTGATCGGGGAAATGAAAAACTGTTTTTT. It yields the protein CAISDRGNEKLFF.

This clone was found a few times. The chain carries TRBV7-3 and TRBJ2-3, with 7 bases identical to TRBD2. The CDR3 is 12 amino acids. The germline V gene has CDR1 SGHTA and CDR2 FQGTGA. V gave up 5 bases and J gave up 12 bases; unmatched junction bases: 8. The CDR3 sequence is CASSPDRGVQYF. In nucleotides, the CDR3 is TGTGCCAGCAGCCCGGACCGGGGGGTCCAGTATTTT.

This chain joins TRBV10-3 and TRBJ2-5; D unclear. V dropped 6 bases and J dropped 4 bases, with 12 bases sitting between them. This CDR3 comprises 13 residues. Germline CDR1 ENHRY, CDR2 SYGVKD. CDR3 sequence (DNA): TGTGCCATCAGAGCAGCGAAAGGAGAGACCCAGTACTTC. It specifies CAIRAAKGETQYF.

This clone occurred once. This chain links TRBV29-1 with TRBJ1-2; D is perhaps TRBD1 (6 bases). This CDR3 spans 12 amino acids. In germline, CDR1 is SQVTM, CDR2 ANQGSEA. Here the CDR3 reads CPPGAENYGYTF. The CDR3 region has the DNA TGCCCCCCGGGGGCGGAGAACTATGGCTACACCTTC. Filled out from reference TRBV29-1 and TRBJ1-2, the complete variable domain reads SAVISQKPSRDICQRGTSLTIQCQVDSQVTMMFWYRQQPGQSLTLIATANQGSEATYESGFVIDKFPISRPNLTFSTLTVSNMSPEDSSIYLCPPGAENYGYTFGSGTRLTVV.

The V gene is TRBV5-6, the J gene TRBJ1-2; possibly TRBD1 for D (6 bases). This CDR3 region has 14 residues. Germline CDR1 SGHDT, CDR2 YYEEEE. The V and J ends lost 2 bases and 4 bases respectively, with 12 bases between them. As DNA, the CDR3 is TGTGCCAGCAGCTTTTCAGGGGACGGCTATGGCTACACCTTC. This gives the protein CASSFSGDGYGYTF.

This clone was seen only once. The chain is built from TRBV7-2 and TRBJ2-1, with 7 bases matching TRBD1. V lost 5 bases, J lost 0 bases, and 4 bases stayed unmatched. Germline values: CDR1 SGHTA, CDR2 FQGNSA. This CDR3 has 15 residues. The CDR3 DNA reads TGTGCCAGCAGCAGGGGACAGAGCTCCTACAATGAGCAGTTCTTC. Its protein is CASSRGQSSYNEQFF. Filled out from reference TRBV7-2 and TRBJ2-1, the complete variable domain reads GAGVSQSPSNKVTEKGKDVELRCDPISGHTALYWYRQSLGQGLEFLIYFQGNSAPDKSGLPSDRFSAERTGGSVSTLTIQRTQQEDSAVYLCASSRGQSSYNEQFFGPGTRLTVL.

The chain links TRBV2 to TRBJ1-5; D is undetermined. This CDR3 spans 14 amino acids. Trimming stripped 6 bases from V and 2 bases from J, with 11 bases between. Germline V lookup: CDR1 SNHLY, CDR2 FYNNEI. The CDR3 is CASRMVVGNQPQHF. The CDR3 bases are TGTGCCAGCAGGATGGTGGTGGGCAATCAGCCCCAGCATTTT.